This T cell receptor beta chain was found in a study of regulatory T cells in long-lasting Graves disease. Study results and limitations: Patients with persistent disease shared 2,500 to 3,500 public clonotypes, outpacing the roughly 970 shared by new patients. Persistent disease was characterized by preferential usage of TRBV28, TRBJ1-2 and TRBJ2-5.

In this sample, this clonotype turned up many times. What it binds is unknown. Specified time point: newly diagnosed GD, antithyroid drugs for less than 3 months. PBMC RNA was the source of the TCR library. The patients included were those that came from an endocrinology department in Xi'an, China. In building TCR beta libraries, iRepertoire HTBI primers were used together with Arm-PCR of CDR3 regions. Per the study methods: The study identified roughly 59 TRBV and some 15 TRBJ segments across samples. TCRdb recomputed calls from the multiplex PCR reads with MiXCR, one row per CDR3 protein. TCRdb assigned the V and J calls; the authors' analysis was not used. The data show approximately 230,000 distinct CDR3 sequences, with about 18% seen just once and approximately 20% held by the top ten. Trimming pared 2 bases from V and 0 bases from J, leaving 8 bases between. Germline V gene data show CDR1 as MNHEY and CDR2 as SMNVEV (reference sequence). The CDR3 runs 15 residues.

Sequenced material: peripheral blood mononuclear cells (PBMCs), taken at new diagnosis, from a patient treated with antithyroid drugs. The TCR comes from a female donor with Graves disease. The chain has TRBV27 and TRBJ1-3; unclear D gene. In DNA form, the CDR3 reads TGTGCCAGCAGTTTAATGGGGAACTCTGGAAACACCATATATTTT. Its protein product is CASSLMGNSGNTIYF.